The 3 T cell receptor beta chains listed next were all sequenced from one sample in a study of T-cell memory formation after mild COVID-19. TCRdb reprocessed the 5' RACE reads via MiXCR and lists one record per CDR3 protein. Of 110,000 to 150,000 distinct CDR3 sequences listed, 25% were seen once; the top ten hold roughly a quarter. Sequencing was done on a sample of PBMCs or a T cell subset sorted from them (not recorded which). Receptor source: an adult woman who had mild COVID-19 (a few samples of this study predate the infection). Cell type and time point are not known.

In this sample, this clonotype turned up a few times. CDR3: CAWGTGASYNEQFF. The CDR3 DNA reads TGTGCCTGGGGTACGGGGGCCTCCTACAATGAGCAGTTCTTC. The chain recombines TRBV30 with TRBJ2-1; D is possibly TRBD1 or TRBD2 (6 bases each). The germline V gene encodes CDR1 GTSNPN and CDR2 SVGIG (reference sequence). The length of the CDR3 is 14 residues. Trimming left V 5 bases short and J 0 bases short, with 11 bases between.

This clonotype was detected only a few times. The V call is TRBV29-1, the J call TRBJ1-1; TRBD1 aligns across 9 bases. Losses at the gene ends were 7 bases for V and 7 bases for J; bases not matched to a gene: 7. The V gene's germline CDR1 is SQVTM and CDR2 ANQGSEA. This CDR3 comprises 12 residues. In DNA, the CDR3 is TGCAGCGGGTTACCGGGACAGGGTGAAGCTTTCTTT. Translation: CSGLPGQGEAFF.

This clonotype was found a few times. V usage is TRBV7-8 and J usage is TRBJ2-1, with 9 bases that match TRBD2. CDR1 is SGHVS and CDR2 is FQNEAQ in the germline V gene. This CDR3 region has 16 residues. V gave up 10 bases and J gave up 0 bases; unmatched junction bases: 10. CDR3 in amino acids: CANSLAGESSYNEQFF. CDR3 DNA: TGTGCCAACTCACTAGCGGGTGAGAGCTCCTACAATGAGCAGTTCTTC.